A single sample gave rise to the 16 T cell receptor beta chains below, sequenced in a study of CD8+CD57+ T cells in acquired aplastic anemia (dated by TCRdb to 2017 to 2018). Sequenced on an Illumina HiSeq 2000. Genomic DNA was used as template for profiling of TCR beta VDJ combinations and CDR3 sequences. In-frame beta chains were kept once TCRdb had trimmed the public reads at Q25 with fastp and called clones with MiXCR. Records with the same CDR3 protein are collapsed into one entry carrying the most frequent genes and DNA. This sample is represented by about 220,000 distinct CDR3 sequences; more than 40% of them were singletons. Approximately 8% of the sample lies in the top ten. Expansion of CD8+CD57+ cells had been shown by flow cytometry in the patients chosen for sequencing. Specimen: sorted CD4+, CD8+, or CD8+CD57+ T cells (not recorded which) from PBMCs. These receptors all come from a human donor with aplastic anemia.

J is TRBJ2-3 and V is TRBV7-9; 15 nucleotides match TRBD2. CDR1 is SEHNR, CDR2 FQNEAQ, per germline (reference sequence). J was trimmed by 5 bases and V by 5 bases; bases with no gene match: 11. The CDR3 is made up of 18 amino acids. The CDR3 nucleotides are TGTGCCAGCAGCCCAGCCCGGACTAGCGGGGGGGCCGTAGATACGCAGTATTTT. Translated: CASSPARTSGGAVDTQYF.

The chain links TRBV25-1 to TRBJ2-1, with D possibly matching TRBD2 (6 bases). Germline CDR1 MGHDK, CDR2 SYGVNS. This CDR3 region has 17 residues. The V gene lost 4 bases and the J gene lost 7 bases, with 23 bases spanning the gap. This chain's CDR3 is CASSATSLSSLENEQFF. CDR3 DNA: TGTGCCAGCAGTGCGACTAGTCTCTCCTCCCTGGAAAATGAGCAGTTCTTC.

To note about this clonotype: With a much larger clone just one base away, this may be a read error. This chain links TRBV5-6 with TRBJ2-7; 8 bases map to TRBD1. The J segment lost 1 base and the V segment lost 5 bases, leaving 11 bases of the junction unmatched. CDR1 and CDR2 (germline): SGHDT, YYEEEE. The CDR3 totals 16 residues. CDR3 protein: CASRLQAGGLSYEQYF. The CDR3 region has the DNA TGTGCCAGCAGACTACAAGCAGGGGGCCTTTCCTACGAGCAGTACTTC.

This rearrangement joins TRBV5-1 to TRBJ2-7; D call uncertain. V gave up 1 base and J gave up 7 bases, with 6 bases separating them. Germline assignment: CDR1 SGHRS and CDR2 YFSETQ. The CDR3 spans 11 residues. The CDR3 DNA follows: TGCGCCAGCAGCTTGCTCCAAGAGCAGTACTTC. It yields the protein CASSLLQEQYF.

This clonotype was seen at least ten times. This chain connects TRBV19 to TRBJ2-7, with TRBD2 as a possible D gene (6 bases). V shed 0 bases and J shed 7 bases, with 16 bases lying between them. This CDR3 region has 15 residues. Germline V lookup: CDR1 LNHDA, CDR2 SQIVND (reference sequence). CDR3 region: CASSIEQLASGEQYF. In nucleotides, the CDR3 is TGTGCCAGTAGTATAGAGCAACTAGCAAGCGGTGAGCAGTACTTC.

There are many counts of this clonotype. The chain uses TRBV7-3 and TRBJ2-1; D gene ambiguous. Trimming stripped 1 base from V and 6 bases from J, with 25 bases between. The germline V gene encodes CDR1 SGHTA and CDR2 FQGTGA. The CDR3 sequence is 19 residues long. In DNA form, the CDR3 reads TGTGCCAGCAGCTTAAGGGCGTCGACCTACCCCGACCCGACCAATGAGCAGTTCTTC. Protein product: CASSLRASTYPDPTNEQFF. The variable domain in full, completed from reference TRBV7-3 and TRBJ2-1, reads GAGVSQTPSNKVTEKGKYVELRCDPISGHTALYWYRQSLGQGPEFLIYFQGTGAADDSGLPNDRFFAVRPEGSVSTLKIQRTERGDSAVYLCASSLRASTYPDPTNEQFFGPGTRLTVL.

The J gene is TRBJ2-1, the V gene TRBV5-6; D possibly matches TRBD1 or TRBD2 (7 bases each). The CDR3 is made up of 15 amino acids. V was clipped by 4 bases and J by 8 bases, with 19 bases between them. Germline loops: CDR1 SGHDT, CDR2 YYEEEE. In DNA, the CDR3 is TGTGCCAGCAGCCAGGGGGGGGGGCTTGTCTATGAGCAGTTCTTC. It yields the protein CASSQGGGLVYEQFF.

The chain is built from TRBV11-2 and TRBJ2-5; D gene uncertain. Germline V CDR1 and CDR2: SGHAT, FQNNGV. Trimming cost V 8 bases and J 3 bases, with 7 bases left between them. The CDR3 contains 11 residues. CDR3 coding DNA: TGTGCCAGCGTGGACGAAGAGACCCAGTACTTC. It is translated as CASVDEETQYF.

This clonotype was seen ten or more times. This chain connects TRBV5-8 to TRBJ1-1; D may be TRBD1 (6 bases). The germline V gene has CDR1 SGHTS and CDR2 YDEGEE. Trimming removed 4 bases at V and 4 bases at J, with 20 bases between. This CDR3 has 16 amino acids. The CDR3 reads CASSVRWGALGTEAFF. Here the CDR3 DNA reads TGTGCCAGCAGCGTACGATGGGGGGCGCTGGGCACTGAAGCTTTCTTT.

This rearrangement joins TRBV19 to TRBJ1-4, with TRBD1 as a possible D gene (5 bases). The germline V gene encodes CDR1 LNHDA and CDR2 SQIVND (reference sequence). V dropped 1 base and J dropped 7 bases, with 16 bases sitting between them. The CDR3 contains 16 residues. CDR3 protein: CASSIGRQGVGEKLFF. Here the CDR3 DNA reads TGTGCCAGTAGTATAGGTCGGCAGGGCGTTGGTGAAAAACTGTTTTTT. The complete variable domain, with remaining parts taken from reference TRBV19 and TRBJ1-4, reads DGGITQSPKYLFRKEGQNVTLSCEQNLNHDAMYWYRQDPGQGLRLIYYSQIVNDFQKGDIAEGYSVSREKKESFPLTVTSAQKNPTAFYLCASSIGRQGVGEKLFFGSGTQLSVL.

J is TRBJ1-2 and V is TRBV10-1; tentative D call: TRBD1 (5 bases). This CDR3 region has 15 residues. Germline V CDR1 and CDR2: WNHNN, SYGVQD (reference sequence). The V and J ends lost 8 bases and 3 bases respectively, with 19 bases between them. CDR3 sequence (DNA): TGCGCCAGCTCGTCCTTGGGCAGGGAGGACTATGGCTACACCTTC. This codes for CASSSLGREDYGYTF.

This clonotype was picked up many times. The V call is TRBV19, the J call TRBJ1-1, with 7 bases matching TRBD1. The ends lost 6 bases at V and 1 base at J; junction bases unmatched: 8. This CDR3 has 15 amino acids. Germline values: CDR1 LNHDA, CDR2 SQIVND (reference sequence). The CDR3, as DNA: TGTGCCAGTAGCCGGGACAGCGGAAGGAACACTGAAGCTTTCTTT. Its translation: CASSRDSGRNTEAFF.

This clonotype was picked up a small number of times. The V and J genes are TRBV7-2 and TRBJ1-5; 7 bases map to TRBD1. V dropped 3 bases and J dropped 3; count of bases not matched to a gene: 5. This CDR3 has 15 amino acids. Germline CDR1 and CDR2: SGHTA and FQGNSA. In nucleotides, the CDR3 is TGTGCCAGCAGCTTCGGCGGGACAGTCAATCAGCCCCAGCATTTT. Translation gives CASSFGGTVNQPQHF.

About this clonotype itself: Since a much larger clone is just one base distant, this may be a read error. The chain uses TRBV19 and TRBJ2-1; 7 bases fit TRBD1. This CDR3 is 15 amino acids long. The germline gives CDR1 LNHDA, CDR2 SQIVND (reference sequence). V lost 3 bases, J lost 13 bases, and 15 bases stayed unmatched. The CDR3: CASSMYRGWVNIQFF. CDR3 sequence (DNA): TGTGCCAGTAGTATGTACAGGGGTTGGGTAAACATTCAGTTCTTC.

A word on this clonotype: One end of the junction does not line up with germline, which may come from a read error. V gene TRBV6-2 or TRBV6-3 combines with J gene TRBJ2-2, with TRBD2 as a possible D gene (5 bases). Germline V CDR1 and CDR2: MNHEY, SVGEGT. This CDR3 contains 12 residues. The CDR3 loop is CASRLDTGELVF. The CDR3 nucleotides are TGTGCCAGCAGATTAGACACCGGGGAGCTGGTTTTT.

The chain has TRBV7-2 and TRBJ2-7; 7 nucleotides match TRBD1. From germline, CDR1 is SGHTA and CDR2 FQGNSA. The CDR3 consists of 15 residues. After removal of 6 bases from V and 3 bases from J, the junction contained 11 bases not matched to a gene. The CDR3 coding sequence is TGTGCCAGCAGAAGGATGGACAGGTGGTACTACGAGCAGTACTTC. Protein product: CASRRMDRWYYEQYF.